Below, one TCR beta chain is given with its context. The specificity of this receptor is unknown. Base qualities were left out, and no much larger clone turns up one base away. At the junction V is shortened by 4 bases and J by 6 bases, with 15 bases in between. Its CDR3 holds 15 amino acids, cysteine through phenylalanine. Only the CDR3 part of the read is kept: 45 bases, read in frame from the first base. The germline V gene provides CDR1 KGHDR and CDR2 SFDVKD. These data originate in a study of control samples from healthy donors and cancer patients (dated by TCRdb to 2020 to 2022). Library preparation employed the immunoSEQ multiplex PCR assay. Held by TCRdb, this immuneACCESS table contains in-frame sequences only and omits some clones. Under half of the omission traces to an unresolved V gene where checked; the cause of the rest is unknown. The sample data list some 90,000 clones, and 85% to 90% of these were observed just once. The ten largest clones capture 6% to 9.5% of the sample.

The V and J genes are TRBV24-1 and TRBJ2-1; the D gene identity is not certain. The receptor was isolated from an older woman in good health. Material: blood. The DNA sequence is given as TGTGCCACCAGTGAACCCAAACTAAAGGTCAATGAGCAGTTCTTC. It codes for CATSEPKLKVNEQFF.